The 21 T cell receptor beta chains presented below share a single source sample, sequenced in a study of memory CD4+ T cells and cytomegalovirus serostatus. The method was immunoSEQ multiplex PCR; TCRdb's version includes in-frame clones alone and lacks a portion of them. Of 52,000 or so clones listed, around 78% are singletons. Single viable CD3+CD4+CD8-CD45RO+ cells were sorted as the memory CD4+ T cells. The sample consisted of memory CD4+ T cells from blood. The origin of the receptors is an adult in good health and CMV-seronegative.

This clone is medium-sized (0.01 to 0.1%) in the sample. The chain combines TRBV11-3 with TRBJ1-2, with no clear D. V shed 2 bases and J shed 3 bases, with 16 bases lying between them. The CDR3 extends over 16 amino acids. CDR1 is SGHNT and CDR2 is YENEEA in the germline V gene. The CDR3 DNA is TGTGCCAGCAGCTTATTCTCCCTCCAATCGGACTATGGCTACACCTTC. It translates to CASSLFSLQSDYGYTF.

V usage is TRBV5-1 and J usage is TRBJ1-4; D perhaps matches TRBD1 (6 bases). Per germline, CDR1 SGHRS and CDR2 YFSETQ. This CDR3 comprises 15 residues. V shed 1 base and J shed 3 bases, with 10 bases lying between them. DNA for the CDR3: TGCGCCAGCAGCTTGCAGCACAGGGCTAATGAAAAACTGTTTTTT. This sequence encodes CASSLQHRANEKLFF.

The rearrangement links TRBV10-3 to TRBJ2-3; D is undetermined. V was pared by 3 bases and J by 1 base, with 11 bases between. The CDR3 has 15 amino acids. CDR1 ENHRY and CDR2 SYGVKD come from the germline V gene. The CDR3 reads CAISEGGGGTDTQYF. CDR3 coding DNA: TGTGCCATCAGTGAAGGCGGTGGGGGCACAGATACGCAGTATTTT.

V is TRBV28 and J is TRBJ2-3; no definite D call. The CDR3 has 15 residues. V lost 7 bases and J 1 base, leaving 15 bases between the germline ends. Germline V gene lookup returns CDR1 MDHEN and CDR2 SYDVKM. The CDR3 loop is CASISLGRGTDTQYF. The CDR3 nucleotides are TGTGCCAGCATCTCCTTGGGTCGGGGCACAGATACGCAGTATTTT.

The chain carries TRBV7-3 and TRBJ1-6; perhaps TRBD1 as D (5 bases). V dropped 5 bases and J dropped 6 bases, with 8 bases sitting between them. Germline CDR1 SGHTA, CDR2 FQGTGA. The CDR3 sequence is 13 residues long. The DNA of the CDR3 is TGTGCCAGCAGCACAGGTTCTAATTCACCCCTCCACTTT. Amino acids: CASSTGSNSPLHF.

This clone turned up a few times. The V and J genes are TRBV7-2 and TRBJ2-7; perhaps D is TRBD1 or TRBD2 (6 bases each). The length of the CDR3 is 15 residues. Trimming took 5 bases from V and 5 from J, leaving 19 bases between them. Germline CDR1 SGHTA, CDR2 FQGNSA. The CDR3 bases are TGTGCCAGCAGCAGGCGTGGGGGGCCGGAGGACGAGCAGTACTTC. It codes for CASSRRGGPEDEQYF.

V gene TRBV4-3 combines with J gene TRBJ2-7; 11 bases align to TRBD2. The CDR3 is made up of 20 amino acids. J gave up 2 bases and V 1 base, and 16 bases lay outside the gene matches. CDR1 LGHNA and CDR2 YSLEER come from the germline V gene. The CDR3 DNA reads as TGCGCCAGCAGCCAAGTGCCGCCTAGCGGGAGGTATATTACAACCTACGAGCAGTACTTC. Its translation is CASSQVPPSGRYITTYEQYF.

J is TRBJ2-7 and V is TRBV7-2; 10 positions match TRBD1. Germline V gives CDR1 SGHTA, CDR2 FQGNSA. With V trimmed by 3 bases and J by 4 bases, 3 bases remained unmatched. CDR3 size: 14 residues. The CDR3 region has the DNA TGTGCCAGCAGCTTTCGACAGGGGGCGTACGAGCAGTACTTC. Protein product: CASSFRQGAYEQYF.

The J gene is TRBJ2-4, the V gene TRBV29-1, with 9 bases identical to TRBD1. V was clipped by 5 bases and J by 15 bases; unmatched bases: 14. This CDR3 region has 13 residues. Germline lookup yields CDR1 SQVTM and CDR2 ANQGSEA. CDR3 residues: CSVRTGGTGSTYF. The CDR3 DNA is TGCAGCGTTCGAACAGGGGGCACGGGCAGTACGTACTTC.

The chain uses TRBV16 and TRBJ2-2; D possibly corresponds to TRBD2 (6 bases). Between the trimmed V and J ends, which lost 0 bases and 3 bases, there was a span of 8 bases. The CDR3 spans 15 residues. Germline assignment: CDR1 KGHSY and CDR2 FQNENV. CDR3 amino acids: CASSQSPGDTGELFF. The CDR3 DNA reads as TGTGCCAGCAGCCAATCTCCGGGAGACACCGGGGAGCTGTTTTTT.

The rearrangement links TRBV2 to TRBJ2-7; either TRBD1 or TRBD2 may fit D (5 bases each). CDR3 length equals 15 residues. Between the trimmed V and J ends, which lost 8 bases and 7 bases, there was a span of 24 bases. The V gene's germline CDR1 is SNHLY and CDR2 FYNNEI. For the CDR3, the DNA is TGTGCCAGCCAGGGAAGGGGCGCGTATAGGGAGGAGCAGTACTTC. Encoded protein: CASQGRGAYREEQYF.

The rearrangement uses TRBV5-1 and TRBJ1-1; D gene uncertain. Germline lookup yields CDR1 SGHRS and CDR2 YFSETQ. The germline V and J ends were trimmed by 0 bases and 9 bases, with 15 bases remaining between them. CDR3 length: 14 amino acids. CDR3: CASSLGDTIGKAFF. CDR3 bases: TGCGCCAGCAGCTTGGGGGATACTATAGGGAAAGCTTTCTTT.

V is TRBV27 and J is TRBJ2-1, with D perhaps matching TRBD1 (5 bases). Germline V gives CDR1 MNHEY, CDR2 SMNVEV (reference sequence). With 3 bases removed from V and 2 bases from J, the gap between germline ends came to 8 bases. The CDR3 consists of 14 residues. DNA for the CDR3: TGTGCCAGCAGTTTGAAACAGGCCTACAATGAGCAGTTCTTC. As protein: CASSLKQAYNEQFF.

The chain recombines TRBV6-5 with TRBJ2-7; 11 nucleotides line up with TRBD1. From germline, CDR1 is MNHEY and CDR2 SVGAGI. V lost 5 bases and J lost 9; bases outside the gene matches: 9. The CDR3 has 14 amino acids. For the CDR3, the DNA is TGTGCCAGCAGTACCCCGGGACAGGGGGAAGGGCAGTACTTC. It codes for CASSTPGQGEGQYF.

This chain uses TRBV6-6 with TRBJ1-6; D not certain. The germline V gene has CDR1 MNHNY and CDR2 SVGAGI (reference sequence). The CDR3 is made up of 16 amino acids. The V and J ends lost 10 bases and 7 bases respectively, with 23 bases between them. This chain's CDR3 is CATTGGRGGGNSPLHF. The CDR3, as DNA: TGTGCCACGACGGGCGGGCGCGGTGGCGGGAATTCACCCCTCCACTTT.

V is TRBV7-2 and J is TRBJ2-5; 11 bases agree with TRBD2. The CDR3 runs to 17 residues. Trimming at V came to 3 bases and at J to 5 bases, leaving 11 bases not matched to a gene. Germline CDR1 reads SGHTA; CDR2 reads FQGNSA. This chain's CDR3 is CASSFLSGGAVLETQYF. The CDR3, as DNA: TGTGCCAGCAGCTTTCTTAGCGGGGGGGCCGTTCTTGAGACCCAGTACTTC.

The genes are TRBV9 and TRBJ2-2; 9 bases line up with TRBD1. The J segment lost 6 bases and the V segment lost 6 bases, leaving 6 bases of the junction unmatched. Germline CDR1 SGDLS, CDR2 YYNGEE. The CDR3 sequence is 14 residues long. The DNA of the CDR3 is TGTGCCAGCACCGGGACAGGGAGGTCCGGGGAGCTGTTTTTT. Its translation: CASTGTGRSGELFF.

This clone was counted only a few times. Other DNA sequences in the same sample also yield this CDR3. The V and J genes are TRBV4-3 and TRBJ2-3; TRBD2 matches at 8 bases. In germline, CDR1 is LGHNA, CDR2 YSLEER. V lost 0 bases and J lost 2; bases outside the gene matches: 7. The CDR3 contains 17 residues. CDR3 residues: CASSQDQVAGNTDTQYF. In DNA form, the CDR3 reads TGCGCCAGCAGCCAAGATCAGGTAGCGGGGAACACAGATACGCAGTATTTT.

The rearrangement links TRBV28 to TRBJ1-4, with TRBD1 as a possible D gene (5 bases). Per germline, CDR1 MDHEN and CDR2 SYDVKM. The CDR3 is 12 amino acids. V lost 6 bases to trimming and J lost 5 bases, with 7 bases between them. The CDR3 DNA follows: TGTGCCAGCAGACAGGCGAATGAAAAACTGTTTTTT. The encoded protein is CASRQANEKLFF.

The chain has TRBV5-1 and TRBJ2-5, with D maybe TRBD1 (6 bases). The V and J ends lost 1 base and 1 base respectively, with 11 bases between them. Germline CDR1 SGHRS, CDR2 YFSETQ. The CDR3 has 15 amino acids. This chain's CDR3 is CASSLMGAPQETQYF. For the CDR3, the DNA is TGCGCCAGCAGCTTGATGGGGGCGCCCCAAGAGACCCAGTACTTC.

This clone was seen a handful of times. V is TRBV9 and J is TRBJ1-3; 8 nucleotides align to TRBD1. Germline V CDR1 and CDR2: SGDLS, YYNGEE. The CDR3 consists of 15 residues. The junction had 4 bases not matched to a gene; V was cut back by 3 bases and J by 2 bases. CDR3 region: CASSERQGTGNTIYF. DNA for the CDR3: TGTGCCAGCAGCGAAAGACAGGGGACTGGAAACACCATATATTTT.